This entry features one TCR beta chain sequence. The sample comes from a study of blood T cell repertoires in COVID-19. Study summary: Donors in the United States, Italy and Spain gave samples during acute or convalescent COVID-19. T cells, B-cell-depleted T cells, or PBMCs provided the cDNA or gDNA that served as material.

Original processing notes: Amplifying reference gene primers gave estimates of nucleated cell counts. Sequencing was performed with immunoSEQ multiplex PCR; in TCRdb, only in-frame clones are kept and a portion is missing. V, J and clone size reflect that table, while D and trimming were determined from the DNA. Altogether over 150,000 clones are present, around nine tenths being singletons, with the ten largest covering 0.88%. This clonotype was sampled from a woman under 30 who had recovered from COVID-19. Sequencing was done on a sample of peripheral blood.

The CDR3 sequence is CASSLSPRSFGTGELFF. As DNA, the CDR3 is TGTGCCAGCAGTCTCTCCCCTCGGAGTTTCGGGACCGGGGAGCTGTTTTTT. The chain carries TRBV2 and TRBJ2-2; D is ambiguous. Germline V lookup: CDR1 SNHLY, CDR2 FYNNEI. The CDR3 consists of 17 residues. V was shortened by 5 bases and J by 5 bases, with 21 bases between the two germline ends. Full variable domain (rest looked up from reference TRBV2 and TRBJ2-2): EPEVTQTPSHQVTQMGQEVILRCVPISNHLYFYWYRQILGQKVEFLVSFYNNEISEKSEIFDDQFSVERPDGSNFTLKIRSTKLEDSAMYFCASSLSPRSFGTGELFFGEGSRLTVL.